A single sample is the source of the 10 T cell receptor beta chains below, sequenced in a study of CD8 T cells in Susac syndrome. With random hexamers, reverse transcription was performed on about 0.45 to 1 ug of RNA. MiXCR, run by TCRdb on the immunoSEQ multiplex PCR reads, gives a single entry per CDR3 protein. Of about 300,000 distinct CDR3 sequences in the sample, approximately 84% were seen once. Sequencing was performed on CD8+ T cells from PBMCs. Every receptor here comes from a human donor with multiple sclerosis.

Concerning this clonotype: The junction shows a germline mismatch at one end, possibly a read error. The rearrangement links TRBV5-6 to TRBJ1-1; D uncertain. The CDR3 is made up of 15 amino acids. Germline CDR1 reads SGHDT; CDR2 reads YYEEEE. CDR3 DNA sequence: TGTGCCGGCAGCTTGGCCTGGGGTAGGGACACTGAAGCTTTCTTT. Protein: CAGSLAWGRDTEAFF.

This chain connects TRBV20-1 to TRBJ2-2; no clear D. V gave up 6 bases and J gave up 6 bases, with 11 bases separating them. CDR1 and CDR2 (germline): DFQATT, SNEGSKA (reference sequence). The CDR3 contains 12 residues. CDR3 region: CSATQVAGELFF. CDR3 DNA: TGCAGTGCGACTCAGGTGGCCGGGGAGCTGTTTTTT.

This chain joins TRBV6-1 and TRBJ2-2; 8 nucleotides match TRBD2. V dropped 6 bases and J dropped 9; count of bases not matched to a gene: 6. CDR1 MNHNS and CDR2 SASEGT come from the germline V gene. The CDR3 has 13 residues. As DNA, the CDR3 is TGTGCCAGCAGGATAGCGGGGAAGAGGGAGCTGTTTTTT. It yields the protein CASRIAGKRELFF.

Concerning this clonotype itself: The CDR3 ends on some other residue instead of the conserved phenylalanine or tryptophan, so this is likely a read error. V and J are TRBV11-2 and TRBJ2-1; TRBD2 might be the D (5 bases). Germline CDR1 is SGHAT and CDR2 is FQNNGV. The CDR3 runs 17 residues. Deletions cut 5 bases from V and 4 bases from J, with 21 bases between. In DNA, the CDR3 is TGTGCCAGCAGCCCGATAGCGCTCCCCTCATCGTACAATGAGCAGTTCCTC. Translated, it gives CASSPIALPSSYNEQFL.

In its sample, this clonotype was seen once. J is TRBJ2-5 and V is TRBV10-3; D ambiguous. Trimming took 4 bases from V and 2 from J, leaving 8 bases between them. This CDR3 is built from 13 residues. CDR1 is ENHRY, CDR2 SYGVKD, per germline. The CDR3 here is CAISVHSQETQYF. The CDR3 region has the DNA TGTGCCATCAGTGTACACAGTCAAGAGACCCAGTACTTC.

The rearrangement uses TRBV27 and TRBJ2-6, with D hard to call. The CDR3 has 15 residues. The V end lost 6 bases, the J end lost 0 bases, and 9 bases lay between the germline ends. CDR1 is MNHEY, CDR2 SMNVEV, per germline (reference sequence). The CDR3 coding sequence is TGTGCCAGCAGAAAACAGTTCTCTGGGGCCAACGTCCTGACTTTC. It encodes CASRKQFSGANVLTF.

V usage is TRBV7-9 and J usage is TRBJ1-1; D unclear. CDR3 length equals 12 residues. CDR1 SEHNR and CDR2 FQNEAQ come from the germline V gene (reference sequence). V was clipped by 8 bases and J by 1 base, with 8 bases between them. The CDR3 region has the DNA TGTGCCAGCGGGAAACAGAACACTGAAGCTTTCTTT. Amino acids: CASGKQNTEAFF.

The chain carries TRBV18 and TRBJ1-1; D ambiguous. V was trimmed by 3 bases and J by 4 bases, leaving 24 bases between them. Germline V gives CDR1 KGHSH, CDR2 LQKENI. CDR3 length equals 18 residues. The CDR3 loop is CASSPKSGPPRGFTEAFF. The CDR3 region has the DNA TGTGCCAGCTCACCGAAGTCCGGACCCCCTCGAGGTTTCACTGAAGCTTTCTTT.

The chain couples TRBV7-9 to TRBJ2-7; D possibly matches TRBD1 or TRBD2 (5 bases each). The V end lost 8 bases, the J end lost 3 bases, and 11 bases lay between the germline ends. CDR3 length: 12 amino acids. Germline V CDR1 and CDR2: SEHNR, FQNEAQ (reference sequence). The CDR3 bases are TGTGCCAGCCGGGACGGACTCTACGAGCAGTACTTC. This translates into CASRDGLYEQYF.

This clonotype was observed a few times. CDR3 sequence reads: CASGLGIQGRGNQPQHF. Written as DNA, the CDR3 is TGTGCTAGTGGTTTGGGTATTCAGGGGCGCGGCAATCAGCCCCAGCATTTT. The chain has TRBV12-5 and TRBJ1-5; TRBD1 might be the D (6 bases). Looked up from germline, CDR1 is LGHNT and CDR2 is FRNRAP. The CDR3 is made up of 17 amino acids. Trimming removed 1 base at V and 2 bases at J, with 15 bases between.